The 22 T cell receptor beta chains below were found in one sample sequenced in a study of T cells in Graves' hyperthyroidism and ophthalmopathy. Amplification of TCR beta CDR3 regions was performed using RNA transcripts as template. A set of HTBI primers served as the primers for a first-round RT-PCR of the TCR CDR3. In TCRdb, the multiplex PCR reads were re-called with MiXCR into one record per CDR3 protein. The sample records under 400,000 distinct CDR3 sequences, 15% being singletons. What was sequenced was blood. These TCRs come from a woman in her sixties with Graves' ophthalmopathy.

In this sample, this clonotype turned up many times. J is TRBJ1-1 and V is TRBV5-6; D is unclear. Germline V gene lookup returns CDR1 SGHDT and CDR2 YYEEEE. Trimming shortened V by 2 bases and J by 3 bases, and 11 bases separated the two germline ends. The CDR3 has 14 residues. CDR3 sequence reads: CASSFAIADTEAFF. The CDR3 DNA reads as TGTGCCAGCAGCTTCGCAATTGCCGACACTGAAGCTTTCTTT.

This clonotype occurred a few times. This chain connects TRBV7-2 to TRBJ2-1, with D hard to call. The CDR3 consists of 11 residues. CDR1 and CDR2 from the germline V gene are SGHTA and FQGNSA. Trimming shortened V by 7 bases and J by 12 bases, and 13 bases separated the two germline ends. CDR3 loop: CASTPALMQFF. CDR3 nucleotides: TGTGCCAGCACCCCCGCCTTGATGCAGTTCTTC.

The sample holds a few counts of this clonotype. The rearrangement joins TRBV20-1 to TRBJ2-7; 12 nucleotides line up with TRBD1. CDR1 is DFQATT and CDR2 is SNEGSKA in the germline V gene (reference sequence). The trim removed 3 bases at V and 6 bases at J, leaving 6 bases unmatched. The CDR3 covers 14 residues. CDR3 sequence (DNA): TGCAGTGCTAGTGATGGGGACAGGGGGCGCGAGCAGTACTTC. Protein sequence: CSASDGDRGREQYF.

The chain uses TRBV20-1 and TRBJ2-7, with a tentative D call TRBD2 (5 bases). The CDR3 is 14 amino acids. The ends were cut back, 0 bases at V and 4 bases at J, with 13 bases in the middle. CDR1 is DFQATT and CDR2 is SNEGSKA in the germline V gene (reference sequence). DNA of the CDR3: TGCAGTGCTAGAGAAGAACGGGGTCCTTACGAGCAGTACTTC. Translation gives CSAREERGPYEQYF.

There are many counts of this clonotype. The V gene is TRBV6-1, the J gene TRBJ2-3; D ambiguous. The V gene's germline CDR1 is MNHNS and CDR2 SASEGT. The ends were cut back, 4 bases at V and 2 bases at J, with 13 bases in the middle. The CDR3 totals 15 residues. The CDR3 sequence is CASSVDGDTTDTQYF. The DNA of the CDR3 is TGTGCCAGCAGTGTCGACGGAGACACCACAGATACGCAGTATTTT.

This clonotype was seen a handful of times. The rearrangement uses TRBV6-5 and TRBJ1-4; perhaps TRBD1 as D (6 bases). Germline CDR1 is MNHEY and CDR2 is SVGAGI. This CDR3 spans 16 amino acids. Trimming took off 1 base at V and 3 bases at J, with 12 bases between the two ends. The CDR3: CASSYYRQVPNEKLFF. In nucleotides, the CDR3 is TGTGCCAGCAGTTACTACCGACAGGTGCCTAATGAAAAACTGTTTTTT.

There are many counts of this clonotype. V gene TRBV27 combines with J gene TRBJ1-2; D call uncertain. The germline V gene encodes CDR1 MNHEY and CDR2 SMNVEV (reference sequence). The CDR3 runs 13 residues. V gave up 3 bases and J gave up 7 bases, with 12 bases separating them. CDR3 in DNA: TGTGCCAGCAGTTTTACCGCAAGCGGTGGCTACACCTTC. This codes for CASSFTASGGYTF.

The V and J genes are TRBV7-9 and TRBJ2-5; 9 bases are a match to TRBD1. Germline loops: CDR1 SEHNR, CDR2 FQNEAQ (reference sequence). This CDR3 is 18 amino acids long. The V segment lost 0 bases and the J segment 1 base; nucleotides outside the gene matches: 9. The CDR3 region has the DNA TGTGCCAGCAGCTTAGCGCCCGGGACAGGGCCCTTCCAAGAGACCCAGTACTTC. Its protein product is CASSLAPGTGPFQETQYF.

The CDR3 nucleotides are TGTGCCAGCAGTTCCTCCGGGAACACTGAAGCTTTCTTT. Its translation: CASSSSGNTEAFF. The chain combines TRBV6-9 with TRBJ1-1; D is unclear. CDR3 length: 13 residues. Per the germline V gene, CDR1 is MNHGY and CDR2 is SVAAGI. With 4 bases removed from V and 1 base from J, the gap between germline ends came to 7 bases.

The chain uses TRBV3-1 and TRBJ2-3; D ambiguous. V was shortened by 2 bases and J by 0 bases, with 12 bases between the two germline ends. The CDR3 covers 16 residues. Looked up from germline, CDR1 is LGHDT and CDR2 is YNNKEL (reference sequence). The CDR3 loop is CASSQNGWASTDTQYF. The CDR3 DNA follows: TGTGCCAGCAGCCAAAATGGCTGGGCTAGCACAGATACGCAGTATTTT.

In this sample, this clonotype turned up a few times. A single base separates this from a much larger clone, so it may be a read error. CDR3 nucleotide sequence: TGTGCCAGCAGTTTCGAAGGGGACAGTCAGCCCCAGCATTTT. Its translation: CASSFEGDSQPQHF. This chain joins TRBV12-3 or TRBV12-4 and TRBJ1-5, with 7 bases matching TRBD1. Trimming took 3 bases from V and 6 from J; bases not matched to a gene: 5. This CDR3 has 14 residues.

In this sample, this clonotype turned up many times. The rearrangement uses TRBV28 and TRBJ1-1, with TRBD1 as a possible D gene (6 bases). CDR1 is MDHEN and CDR2 is SYDVKM in the germline V gene. V was pared by 5 bases and J by 3 bases, with 13 bases between. The CDR3 is 14 amino acids. CDR3 protein: CASSPQEGDTEAFF. The CDR3 DNA reads as TGTGCCAGCAGTCCCCAGGAGGGGGACACTGAAGCTTTCTTT.

V is TRBV6-2 or TRBV6-3 and J is TRBJ2-1, with D perhaps matching TRBD1 (5 bases). The CDR3 has 16 amino acids. Germline V gives CDR1 MNHEY, CDR2 SVGEGT. The V end lost 0 bases, the J end lost 4 bases, and 13 bases lay between the germline ends. The CDR3 is CASSYSTDPIYNEQFF. In DNA, the CDR3 is TGTGCCAGCAGTTACTCGACAGATCCGATATACAATGAGCAGTTCTTC.

This clonotype has ten or more counts. The genes are TRBV28 and TRBJ2-5, with 7 nucleotides matching TRBD1. Germline-derived CDR1 and CDR2 are MDHEN and SYDVKM. V shed 7 bases, J shed 6 bases, and the junction held 17 bases outside the gene matches. The length of the CDR3 is 16 residues. For the CDR3, the DNA is TGTGCCAGCACCAATTTCGGAACCGAGGGGGCGAAGACCCAGTACTTC. As protein: CASTNFGTEGAKTQYF.

The sample holds many counts of this clonotype. The chain combines TRBV2 with TRBJ2-3; possible D gene TRBD1, 7 bases. Germline assignment: CDR1 SNHLY and CDR2 FYNNEI. This CDR3 region has 14 residues. V was pared by 7 bases and J by 8 bases, with 19 bases between. The CDR3 is CASNPDRPAGTQYF. The CDR3, as DNA: TGTGCCAGCAACCCGGACAGGCCAGCGGGTACGCAGTATTTT.

At least ten counts were recorded for this clonotype. The rearrangement joins TRBV18 to TRBJ2-7; a weak D match, TRBD2 (6 bases). Germline values: CDR1 KGHSH, CDR2 LQKENI. The CDR3 consists of 14 residues. V lost 3 bases to trimming and J lost 1 base, with 10 bases between them. The CDR3 coding sequence is TGTGCCAGCTCACCGGGACTTCGGTCCTACGAGCAGTACTTC. Protein: CASSPGLRSYEQYF. The complete variable domain, with remaining parts taken from reference TRBV18 and TRBJ2-7, reads NAGVMQNPRHLVRRRGQEARLRCSPMKGHSHVYWYRQLPEEGLKFMVYLQKENIIDESGMPKERFSAEFPKEGPSILRIQQVVRGDSAAYFCASSPGLRSYEQYFGPGTRLTVT.

The chain uses TRBV28 and TRBJ1-1, with 8 bases identical to TRBD1. Looked up from germline, CDR1 is MDHEN and CDR2 is SYDVKM. This CDR3 contains 16 residues. V lost 6 bases and J lost 0; bases outside the gene matches: 9. Here the CDR3 reads CASRARTGMVNTEAFF. DNA for the CDR3: TGTGCCAGCAGGGCGCGGACAGGGATGGTGAACACTGAAGCTTTCTTT.

This clonotype was counted at least ten times. This chain links TRBV6-1 with TRBJ1-5; 7 bases match TRBD1. J was trimmed by 3 bases and V by 6 bases; bases with no gene match: 8. CDR3 length: 15 residues. Per germline, CDR1 MNHNS and CDR2 SASEGT. The CDR3, as DNA: TGTGCCAGCAGCCCAGGACAGGCGGCCAATCAGCCCCAGCATTTT. This gives the protein CASSPGQAANQPQHF.

This clonotype was found many times. The V and J genes are TRBV6-1 and TRBJ2-7; 10 nucleotides match TRBD2. The CDR3 runs to 15 residues. V lost 3 bases to trimming and J lost 1 base; unmatched junction nucleotides: 3. Germline CDR1 reads MNHNS; CDR2 reads SASEGT. CDR3 nucleotides: TGTGCCAGCAGTGACCTAGCGGGAGTTTCCTACGAGCAGTACTTC. Translating it yields CASSDLAGVSYEQYF.

This clonotype appeared many times. The V and J genes are TRBV2 and TRBJ2-2; 12 nucleotides align to TRBD1. V was pared by 10 bases and J by 3 bases, with 9 bases of the junction left unmatched. CDR1 is SNHLY and CDR2 is FYNNEI in the germline V gene. The CDR3 totals 16 residues. CDR3: CAILSGQGAYTGELFF. CDR3 bases: TGTGCCATCCTCTCGGGACAGGGGGCTTACACCGGGGAGCTGTTTTTT.

In its sample, this clonotype was seen many times. CDR3 sequence reads: CATRPPGQGYEQYF. In DNA form, the CDR3 reads TGTGCCACCAGACCACCGGGACAGGGTTACGAGCAGTACTTC. The chain joins TRBV24-1 to TRBJ2-7, with TRBD1 matching 9 bases. After removal of 7 bases from V and 4 bases from J, the junction contained 7 bases not matched to a gene. The CDR3 contains 14 residues. Per the germline V gene, CDR1 is KGHDR and CDR2 is SFDVKD.

The sample holds many counts of this clonotype. The chain employs TRBV30 and TRBJ2-2; D is perhaps TRBD1 (5 bases). The CDR3 totals 14 residues. The V gene lost 1 base and the J gene lost 3 bases, with 9 bases spanning the gap. The germline CDR1 and CDR2 sequences are GTSNPN and SVGIG (reference sequence). CDR3 coding DNA: TGTGCCTGGAGTGAACAGGTGTACACCGGGGAGCTGTTTTTT. As protein: CAWSEQVYTGELFF.